The 20 T cell receptor beta chains below all came from one sample that was sequenced in a study of breast tumors, draining lymph nodes, adjacent tissues. Breast cancer patients provided tissue from their axillary draining lymph nodes. TCRdb re-analysed the multiplex PCR reads in MiXCR, keeping a single row per CDR3 protein. The sample consists of under 150,000 distinct CDR3 sequences, 20% to 25% of them appearing once. Sequences were obtained from axillary lymph node tissue. The receptor set was obtained from a female donor with breast cancer. Some clones in this sample may be carry-over from other donors' samples.

On this clonotype: Possible read error: a much larger clone is one base away. The chain couples TRBV7-2 to TRBJ2-1; TRBD2 agrees at 11 bases. Unmatched junction bases numbered 9, after V lost 7 bases and J lost 4 bases. CDR1 SGHTA and CDR2 FQGNSA come from the germline V gene. This CDR3 spans 16 amino acids. CDR3 sequence reads: CASNFKGTSGYNEQFF. The CDR3 nucleotides are TGTGCCAGCAACTTCAAAGGGACTAGCGGTTACAATGAGCAGTTCTTC.

This clonotype was counted at least ten times. The chain is built from TRBV6-6 and TRBJ1-3; D might be TRBD1 (6 bases). There are 14 residues in the CDR3. Trimming pared 6 bases from V and 4 bases from J, leaving 13 bases between. CDR1 is MNHNY and CDR2 is SVGAGI in the germline V gene (reference sequence). The CDR3 DNA is TGTGCCAGCAGATTTACAGGGATCGGAAACACCATATATTTT. Its translation is CASRFTGIGNTIYF.

This clonotype was recorded many times. The chain links TRBV11-2 to TRBJ2-3; perhaps TRBD2 as D (7 bases). The CDR3 has 16 amino acids. The V gene's germline CDR1 is SGHAT and CDR2 FQNNGV. Trimming pared 7 bases from V and 5 bases from J, leaving 22 bases between. The CDR3 DNA sequence: TGTGCCAGCACCCAAGGGGGGTTTGGGGGGGGAGATACGCAGTATTTT. Translation: CASTQGGFGGGDTQYF.

This clonotype showed up many times. The chain is built from TRBV5-4 and TRBJ2-3; D may be TRBD2 (5 bases). CDR3 size: 18 residues. Trimming stripped 1 base from V and 1 base from J, with 19 bases between. CDR1 SGHNT and CDR2 YYREEE come from the germline V gene (reference sequence). The CDR3 DNA reads as TGTGCCAGCAGCTTGCCCATGGGCGGGTCACAACGCACAGATACGCAGTATTTT. It encodes CASSLPMGGSQRTDTQYF.

The chain combines TRBV20-1 with TRBJ2-7; a weak D match, TRBD1 (6 bases). The CDR3 is 14 amino acids. V lost 5 bases, J lost 3 bases, and 17 bases lay in between. Germline CDR1 reads DFQATT; CDR2 reads SNEGSKA (reference sequence). Written as DNA, the CDR3 is TGCAGTGCTGCCCGGGACATTGGGGGCTACGAGCAGTACTTC. Translated: CSAARDIGGYEQYF.

About this clonotype itself: A much larger clone lies one base from this, so it may be a read error. The rearrangement links TRBV3-1 to TRBJ1-4; 8 nucleotides align to TRBD1. Per germline, CDR1 LGHDT and CDR2 YNNKEL (reference sequence). V lost 4 bases, J lost 6 bases, and 7 bases stayed unmatched. The CDR3 covers 15 residues. CDR3 in amino acids: CASSRSRTGYEKLFF. The CDR3 nucleotides are TGTGCCAGCAGCCGTTCCAGGACAGGGTATGAAAAACTGTTTTTT.

Of note for this clonotype: It is likely a read error, because the conserved phenylalanine at the end of the CDR3 is missing. The chain is built from TRBV30 and TRBJ1-2, with 10 positions matching TRBD1. CDR3 length equals 13 residues. With V trimmed by 3 bases and J by 3 bases, 1 base remained unmatched. Germline-derived CDR1 and CDR2 are GTSNPN and SVGIG (reference sequence). The CDR3 DNA reads TGTGCCTGGAGGGACAGGGGGGACTATGGCTACACCTCC. This sequence encodes CAWRDRGDYGYTS.

This clonotype has ten or more counts. V and J are TRBV11-3 and TRBJ2-1, with 11 positions matching TRBD2. Germline-derived CDR1 and CDR2 are SGHNT and YENEEA. The CDR3 covers 17 residues. The V segment lost 5 bases and the J segment 2 bases; nucleotides outside the gene matches: 8. Here the CDR3 DNA reads TGTGCCAGCAGCCCCAATAGCGGGAGGGTCACCTACAATGAGCAGTTCTTC. Amino acids: CASSPNSGRVTYNEQFF.

This clonotype appeared many times. The chain joins TRBV7-9 to TRBJ2-1, with 11 bases aligning to TRBD1. CDR3 length equals 16 residues. Germline lookup yields CDR1 SEHNR and CDR2 FQNEAQ (reference sequence). V shed 5 bases, J shed 8 bases, and the junction held 11 bases outside the gene matches. The CDR3 protein is CASSLSGQGAFYEQFF. For the CDR3, the DNA is TGTGCCAGCAGCCTAAGCGGACAGGGGGCTTTCTATGAGCAGTTCTTC.

Of note for this clonotype: A much larger clone differs from this one at a single base, so this may be a read error. The chain employs TRBV30 and TRBJ1-4, with 10 bases aligning to TRBD1. CDR1 is GTSNPN, CDR2 SVGIG, per germline (reference sequence). The CDR3 spans 14 residues. The V and J ends lost 1 base and 10 bases, in that order; junction bases with no gene match: 6. The CDR3 nucleotides read TGTGCCTGGAGTGCGACAGGGGGCATTGGAAAACTGTTTTTT. Encoded protein: CAWSATGGIGKLFF. Drawing the rest from reference TRBV30 and TRBJ1-4, the complete variable domain is SQTIHQWPATLVQPVGSPLSLECTVEGTSNPNLYWYRQAAGRGLQLLFYSVGIGQISSEVPQNLSASRPQDRQFILSSKKLLLSDSGFYLCAWSATGGIGKLFFGSGTQLSVL.

This clonotype was observed many times. One end of the junction fails to match germline, which may point to a read error. This chain uses TRBV12-3 or TRBV12-4 with TRBJ2-7; TRBD2 matches 7 bases. The CDR3 extends over 8 amino acids. CDR3 bases: TGTGCCAGCAGTTGGGGGGGTTTC. Amino acid sequence: CASSWGGF.

At least ten counts were recorded for this clonotype. This chain connects TRBV10-3 to TRBJ2-5, with TRBD2 identical over 12 bases. The germline CDR1 and CDR2 sequences are ENHRY and SYGVKD. CDR3 length equals 16 residues. V lost 10 bases, J lost 2 bases, and 11 bases stayed unmatched. The CDR3 loop reads CATTEGLAGIQETQYF. The CDR3 DNA reads as TGTGCCACCACCGAAGGACTAGCGGGGATACAAGAGACCCAGTACTTC.

Many counts were recorded for this clonotype. The rearrangement links TRBV3-1 to TRBJ2-7; 11 nucleotides align to TRBD2. The germline gives CDR1 LGHDT, CDR2 YNNKEL (reference sequence). Trimming took 3 bases from V and 5 from J; bases not matched to a gene: 6. The CDR3 has 15 residues. CDR3 DNA sequence: TGTGCCAGCAGCCACCTAGCGGGAGGTTTCCACGAGCAGTACTTC. Its protein is CASSHLAGGFHEQYF.

This clonotype was counted many times. The rearrangement joins TRBV7-6 to TRBJ1-5; 8 nucleotides align to TRBD1. Unmatched junction bases numbered 5, after V lost 5 bases and J lost 2 bases. The CDR3 runs to 15 residues. Germline lookup yields CDR1 SGHVS and CDR2 FNYEAQ. The CDR3 loop is CASSQGQGGNQPQHF. The CDR3 coding sequence is TGTGCCAGCAGCCAAGGACAGGGAGGCAATCAGCCCCAGCATTTT.

This clonotype occurred many times. The chain couples TRBV7-2 to TRBJ2-5; D perhaps matches TRBD1 (6 bases). V was trimmed by 7 bases and J by 3 bases, leaving 18 bases between them. CDR1 is SGHTA, CDR2 FQGNSA, per germline. This CDR3 has 15 residues. The chain's CDR3 is CASTLGQFTEETQYF. In DNA, the CDR3 is TGTGCCAGCACCCTCGGACAGTTTACCGAAGAGACCCAGTACTTC.

Concerning this clonotype itself: A much bigger clone sits one base away, suggesting this may be a read error. The conserved final phenylalanine or tryptophan is absent from the CDR3, which likely points to a read error. The chain links TRBV6-2 or TRBV6-3 to TRBJ2-7; D tentatively fits TRBD1 or TRBD2 (5 bases each). V was shortened by 3 bases and J by 9 bases, with 9 bases between the two germline ends. The germline CDR1 and CDR2 sequences are MNHEY and SVGEGT. The CDR3 covers 11 residues. The CDR3 DNA reads as TGTGCCAGCAGTTATCAGGGACCGCAGTACTCC. Translating gives CASSYQGPQYS.

A single count supports this clonotype. Since a much larger clone is just one base distant, this may be a read error. This chain's CDR3 is CASSSETPYGHTF. CDR3 sequence (DNA): TGTGCCAGCAGCTCGGAGACTCCCTATGGCCACACCTTC. The chain has TRBV5-6 and TRBJ1-2; D remains ambiguous. There are 13 residues in the CDR3. In germline, CDR1 is SGHDT, CDR2 YYEEEE. Full variable domain (missing parts from reference TRBV5-6 and TRBJ1-2): DAGVTQSPTHLIKTRGQQVTLRCSPKSGHDTVSWYQQALGQGPQFIFQYYEEEERQRGNFPDRFSGHQFPNYSSELNVNALLLGDSALYLCASSSETPYGHTFGSGTRLTVV.

There are a few counts of this clonotype. The rearrangement uses TRBV9 and TRBJ2-2; D gene uncertain. Germline CDR1 SGDLS, CDR2 YYNGEE. CDR3 length equals 15 residues. The V gene lost 6 bases and the J gene lost 0 bases, with 12 bases spanning the gap. CDR3 sequence: CASNRLSANTGELFF. CDR3 bases: TGTGCCAGCAACCGACTGAGCGCGAACACCGGGGAGCTGTTTTTT.

This clonotype has more than one count but fewer than ten. Since a much larger clone is just one base distant, this may be a read error. This rearrangement joins TRBV4-3 to TRBJ2-1; no clear D. Germline CDR1 reads LGHNA; CDR2 reads YSLEER. V was trimmed by 4 bases and J by 1 base, leaving 5 bases between them. The CDR3 extends over 13 amino acids. The CDR3 nucleotides are TGCGCCAGCAGCCGCTCATCCTACAATGAGCAGTTCTTC. Its translation: CASSRSSYNEQFF.

This clonotype was seen at least ten times. J is TRBJ2-5 and V is TRBV28; 8 nucleotides match TRBD1. With 4 bases clipped from V and 4 bases from J, the junction kept 5 bases outside the gene matches. Germline loops: CDR1 MDHEN, CDR2 SYDVKM. The CDR3 runs 14 residues. CDR3 DNA sequence: TGTGCCAGCAGTTCTCGGACAGGGACAGAGACCCAGTACTTC. Encoded protein: CASSSRTGTETQYF.